The clone carrying this T cell receptor beta chain has only a few counts. This sample was included in a study of T-cell memory formation after mild COVID-19. Germline-derived CDR1 and CDR2 are DFQATT and SNEGSKA (reference sequence). The length of the CDR3 is 15 residues. V shed 1 base and J 9 bases; nucleotides not matched to a gene: 6. Each CDR3 protein is one row after TCRdb ran MiXCR on the 5' RACE reads. Seen here are hundreds of thousands of distinct CDR3 sequences, approximately 23% observed once, and the top ten hold under 15%. The sequencing input was PBMCs or a T cell subset sorted from them (not recorded which). The chain combines TRBV20-1 with TRBJ2-4; 13 bases are shared with TRBD2. This TCR was recovered from an adult woman who had mild COVID-19 (a few samples of this study predate the infection). Cell type and time point are not known. The CDR3 loop reads CSARGTSGSLSIQYF. The CDR3 DNA follows: TGCAGTGCTAGAGGGACTAGCGGGAGTTTGAGCATTCAGTACTTC.